This T cell receptor (beta chain) was recorded in a study of a mutant IDH1 vaccine in newly diagnosed glioma. Study-level background: Vaccination of patients was performed eight times, in weeks 1, 3, 5, 7, 11, 15, 19 and 23. With temozolomide cycles, or 4-6 weeks after radiotherapy alone, vaccination was started.

This CDR3 contains 14 residues. Trimming removed 5 bases from V and 2 bases from J; junction bases left unmatched: 4. In germline, CDR1 is SEHNR, CDR2 FQNEAQ (reference sequence). Comment on this clone: Its antigen is as yet unknown.

Stated time point: week 23, last vaccination. The investigators gave 300 ug of mutant IDH1 20-mer peptide in each vaccine dose, together with topical imiquimod. Each astrocytoma in the donors was new, WHO grade 3 or 4, IDH1-mutant and ATRX-lost. The table came from immunoSEQ multiplex PCR; TCRdb's copy has only in-frame clones and leaves some out. This sample has about 67,000 clones; approximately 87% occur once, and the top ten carry more than 10%. The input for sequencing was PBMCs, taken from a glioma patient whose treatment included an IDH1 peptide vaccine. This clonotype originated in a man younger than 30 with glioma. The J gene is TRBJ2-7, the V gene TRBV7-9; 9 bases fit TRBD1. In nucleotides, the CDR3 is TGTGCCAGCAGCCGGACAGGGGTTACCTACGAGCAGTACTTC. Protein sequence: CASSRTGVTYEQYF.